Described below is a single TCR beta chain sequence and its context. The record originates from a study of control samples from healthy donors and cancer patients. TCRdb keeps only in-frame clones here, not all; method: immunoSEQ multiplex PCR. The table records 100,000 to 120,000 clones, approximately 87% of them present only once. There are 14 residues in the CDR3. CDR1 and CDR2 (germline): SGHNT, YYREEE (reference sequence). With 4 bases clipped from V and 7 bases from J, the junction kept 6 bases outside the gene matches. The rearrangement links TRBV5-4 to TRBJ2-1; 9 nucleotides agree with TRBD1. This TCR derives from a woman between 55 and 75 years old with lung cancer. The material sequenced was PBMCs. This CDR3 is CASSPQDRGNEQFF. DNA of the CDR3: TGTGCCAGCAGCCCTCAGGACAGGGGAAATGAGCAGTTCTTC. Looking up the rest from reference TRBV5-4 and TRBJ2-1 gives the full variable domain: ETGVTQSPTHLIKTRGQQVTLRCSSQSGHNTVSWYQQALGQGPQFIFQYYREEENGRGNFPPRFSGLQFPNYSSELNVNALELDDSALYLCASSPQDRGNEQFFGPGTRLTVL.